The 12 T cell receptor beta chains below come from one sample, sequenced in a study of T-cell memory formation after mild COVID-19. TCRdb ran MiXCR on the 5' RACE reads and lists one entry per CDR3 protein. The sample carries some 150,000 distinct CDR3 sequences, 19% recorded once. Input material: PBMCs or a T cell subset sorted from them (not recorded which). The receptors derive from an adult woman who had mild COVID-19 (a few samples of this study predate the infection). Cell type and time point are not known.

This clonotype was counted many times. The chain combines TRBV4-2 with TRBJ2-2; the D is unclear. Looked up from germline, CDR1 is LGHNA and CDR2 is YNFKEQ. The CDR3 is 16 residues long. Trimming left V 0 bases short and J 7 bases short, with 15 bases between. CDR3 DNA sequence: TGTGCCAGCAGCCAAGAATTCCCCCCATATGACGGGGAGCTGTTTTTT. This translates into CASSQEFPPYDGELFF.

J is TRBJ1-4 and V is TRBV12-3 or TRBV12-4; 9 bases map to TRBD1. This CDR3 comprises 15 residues. The ends lost 5 bases at V and 8 bases at J; junction bases unmatched: 9. CDR3 in DNA: TGTGCCAGCAGTGCTACAGGGGGCGCTTGGGAAAAACTGTTTTTT. Protein: CASSATGGAWEKLFF.

The sample holds many counts of this clonotype. V gene TRBV3-1 combines with J gene TRBJ2-7; TRBD2 aligns across 10 bases. Per the germline V gene, CDR1 is LGHDT and CDR2 is YNNKEL (reference sequence). V trimming: 2 bases; J trimming: 0 bases; junction bases outside the gene matches: 7. The length of the CDR3 is 17 residues. The CDR3, as DNA: TGTGCCAGCAGCCAAAATAGCGGGGGGCCCAACTCCTACGAGCAGTACTTC. Its protein product is CASSQNSGGPNSYEQYF.

The CDR3 spells CASSHSGIGQPQHF. The CDR3 coding sequence is TGTGCCAGCAGCCACTCAGGAATTGGGCAGCCCCAGCATTTT. The chain joins TRBV3-1 to TRBJ1-5; D gene uncertain. The V gene's germline CDR1 is LGHDT and CDR2 YNNKEL (reference sequence). The V gene lost 3 bases and the J gene lost 7 bases, with 13 bases spanning the gap. The CDR3 extends over 14 amino acids.

This chain connects TRBV24-1 to TRBJ2-1; possibly TRBD1 for D (5 bases). V shed 5 bases and J shed 2 bases, with 15 bases lying between them. The CDR3 runs to 16 residues. Per germline, CDR1 KGHDR and CDR2 SFDVKD. The CDR3 DNA follows: TGTGCCACCAGTGCTCACAGGAGATCGGCCTACAATGAGCAGTTCTTC. Translated: CATSAHRRSAYNEQFF.

Only a few counts were recorded for this clonotype. The J gene is TRBJ2-2, the V gene TRBV6-2 or TRBV6-3; tentative D call: TRBD2 (6 bases). V lost 2 bases and J lost 7, with 8 bases in between. CDR1 and CDR2 (germline): MNHEY, SVGEGT. The CDR3 length is 13 residues. The CDR3 loop reads CASSYGRYGELFF. In nucleotides, the CDR3 is TGTGCCAGCAGTTACGGGAGGTACGGGGAGCTGTTTTTT.

This clonotype has at least ten counts. This chain joins TRBV5-1 and TRBJ2-7, with 9 bases that match TRBD1. The CDR3 extends over 14 amino acids. V lost 7 bases to trimming and J lost 6 bases; unmatched junction nucleotides: 11. Germline loops: CDR1 SGHRS, CDR2 YFSETQ. The DNA for the CDR3 is TGCGCCAGCGGACACCGGGACAGGGTGGCCGAGCAGTACTTC. The encoded protein is CASGHRDRVAEQYF.

The chain couples TRBV7-6 to TRBJ1-2; D might be TRBD1 (6 bases). With 3 bases removed from V and 8 bases from J, the gap between germline ends came to 25 bases. CDR1 and CDR2 (germline): SGHVS, FNYEAQ. The CDR3 loop spans 17 amino acids. CDR3 bases: TGTGCCAGCAGCTTTCGGGCTGCAGAACAGGGAGAAGGCGGCTACACCTTC. Its protein product is CASSFRAAEQGEGGYTF. The whole variable domain, filled in from reference TRBV7-6 and TRBJ1-2, reads GAGVSQSPRYKVTKRGQDVALRCDPISGHVSLYWYRQALGQGPEFLTYFNYEAQQDKSGLPNDRFSAERPEGSISTLTIQRTEQRDSAMYRCASSFRAAEQGEGGYTFGSGTRLTVV.

The rearrangement uses TRBV5-1 and TRBJ2-5; D is uncertain. Germline CDR1 reads SGHRS; CDR2 reads YFSETQ. With 4 bases removed from V and 0 bases from J, the gap between germline ends came to 13 bases. The CDR3 length is 15 residues. The CDR3: CASSAKNQYQETQYF. The CDR3 DNA follows: TGCGCCAGCAGCGCCAAAAATCAGTACCAAGAGACCCAGTACTTC.

The chain recombines TRBV2 with TRBJ1-2; D is unresolved. The V and J ends lost 1 base and 12 bases respectively, with 15 bases between them. The CDR3 loop spans 13 amino acids. Germline V gives CDR1 SNHLY, CDR2 FYNNEI. The CDR3 DNA follows: TGTGCCAGCAGTGAAGGGAAGAGCGTTGGGGACACCTTC. This sequence encodes CASSEGKSVGDTF.

The genes are TRBV5-1 and TRBJ1-1, with D unclear. The germline V gene has CDR1 SGHRS and CDR2 YFSETQ. There are 13 residues in the CDR3. V was shortened by 0 bases and J by 6 bases, with 9 bases between the two germline ends. The CDR3 region is CASSLAEGAEAFF. DNA of the CDR3: TGCGCCAGCAGCTTGGCAGAAGGCGCTGAAGCTTTCTTT.

This clonotype was observed a few times. The rearrangement uses TRBV7-2 and TRBJ2-6; TRBD1 matches 9 bases. The V and J ends lost 0 bases and 4 bases, in that order; junction bases with no gene match: 4. The germline CDR1 and CDR2 sequences are SGHTA and FQGNSA. This CDR3 region has 17 residues. For the CDR3, the DNA is TGTGCCAGCAGCTTAGCCCGGACAGGGGTCGGGGCCAACGTCCTGACTTTC. Protein sequence: CASSLARTGVGANVLTF.